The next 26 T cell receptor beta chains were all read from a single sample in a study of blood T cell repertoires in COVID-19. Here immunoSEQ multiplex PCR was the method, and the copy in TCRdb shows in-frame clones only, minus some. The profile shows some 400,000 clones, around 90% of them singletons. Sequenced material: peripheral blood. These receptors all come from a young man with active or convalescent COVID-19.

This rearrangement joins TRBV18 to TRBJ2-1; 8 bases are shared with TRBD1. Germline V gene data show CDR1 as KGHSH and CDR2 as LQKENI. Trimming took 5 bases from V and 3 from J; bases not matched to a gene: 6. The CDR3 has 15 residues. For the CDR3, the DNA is TGTGCCAGCTCAGCATTACAGGGGGACTACAATGAGCAGTTCTTC. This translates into CASSALQGDYNEQFF. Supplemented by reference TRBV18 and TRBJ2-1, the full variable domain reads NAGVMQNPRHLVRRRGQEARLRCSPMKGHSHVYWYRQLPEEGLKFMVYLQKENIIDESGMPKERFSAEFPKEGPSILRIQQVVRGDSAAYFCASSALQGDYNEQFFGPGTRLTVL.

The CDR3 sequence is CASGPGQGAYNEQFF. CDR3 sequence (DNA): TGTGCTAGTGGTCCGGGACAGGGGGCTTACAATGAGCAGTTCTTC. The V call is TRBV12-5, the J call TRBJ2-1; the match to TRBD1 covers 12 bases. The CDR3 is 15 amino acids. V was pared by 5 bases and J by 4 bases, with 3 bases of the junction left unmatched. Germline V gene sequence: CDR1 LGHNT, CDR2 FRNRAP.

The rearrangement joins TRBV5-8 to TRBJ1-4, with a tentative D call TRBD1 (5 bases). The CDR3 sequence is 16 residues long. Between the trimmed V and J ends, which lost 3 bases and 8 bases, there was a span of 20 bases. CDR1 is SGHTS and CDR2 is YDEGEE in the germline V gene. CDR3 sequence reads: CASSSIVGGKDEKLFF. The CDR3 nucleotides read TGTGCCAGCAGCTCTATCGTGGGGGGTAAAGACGAAAAACTGTTTTTT.

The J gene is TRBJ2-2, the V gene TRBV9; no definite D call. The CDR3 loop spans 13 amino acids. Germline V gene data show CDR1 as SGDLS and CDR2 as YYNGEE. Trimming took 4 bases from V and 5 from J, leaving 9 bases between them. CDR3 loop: CASSPVLTGELFF. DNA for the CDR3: TGTGCCAGCAGCCCCGTTCTAACCGGGGAGCTGTTTTTT.

CDR3 loop: CASSFAQEREDTQYF. The CDR3 DNA sequence: TGTGCCAGCAGCTTCGCACAGGAGAGAGAAGATACGCAGTATTTT. The rearrangement joins TRBV7-9 to TRBJ2-3, with D tentatively TRBD1 (5 bases). V was trimmed by 3 bases and J by 5 bases, leaving 15 bases between them. Germline values: CDR1 SEHNR, CDR2 FQNEAQ (reference sequence). The CDR3 covers 15 residues.

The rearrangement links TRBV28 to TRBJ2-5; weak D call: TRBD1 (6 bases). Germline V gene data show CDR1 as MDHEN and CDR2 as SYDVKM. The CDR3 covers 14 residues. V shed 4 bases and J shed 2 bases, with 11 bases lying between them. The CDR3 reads CASSYDRRQETQYF. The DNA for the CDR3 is TGTGCCAGCAGTTATGACAGGCGACAAGAGACCCAGTACTTC.

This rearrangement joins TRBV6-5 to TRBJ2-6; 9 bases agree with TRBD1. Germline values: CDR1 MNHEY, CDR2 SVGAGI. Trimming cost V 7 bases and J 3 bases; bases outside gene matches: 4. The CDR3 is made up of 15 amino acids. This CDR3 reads CASKTGGGGANVLTF. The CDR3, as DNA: TGTGCCAGCAAAACAGGGGGCGGTGGGGCCAACGTCCTGACTTTC.

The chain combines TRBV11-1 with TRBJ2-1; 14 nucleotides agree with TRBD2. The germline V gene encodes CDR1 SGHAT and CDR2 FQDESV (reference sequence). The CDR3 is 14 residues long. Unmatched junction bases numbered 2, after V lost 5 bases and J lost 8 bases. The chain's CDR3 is CASSGLAGGHEQFF. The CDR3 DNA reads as TGTGCCAGCAGCGGACTAGCGGGAGGTCATGAGCAGTTCTTC. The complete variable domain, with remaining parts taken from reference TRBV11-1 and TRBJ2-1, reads EAEVAQSPRYKITEKSQAVAFWCDPISGHATLYWYRQILGQGPELLVQFQDESVVDDSQLPKDRFSAERLKGVDSTLKIQPAELGDSAMYLCASSGLAGGHEQFFGPGTRLTVL.

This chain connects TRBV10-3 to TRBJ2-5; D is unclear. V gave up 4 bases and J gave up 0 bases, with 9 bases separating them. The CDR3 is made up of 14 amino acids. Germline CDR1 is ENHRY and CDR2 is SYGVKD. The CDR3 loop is CAISGARNQETQYF. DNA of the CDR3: TGTGCCATCAGTGGGGCCCGCAACCAAGAGACCCAGTACTTC.

DNA of the CDR3: TGTGCCAGCAGCTTAACATTCAGGGGAGGGACAGATACGCAGTATTTT. Translated: CASSLTFRGGTDTQYF. V is TRBV11-3 and J is TRBJ2-3, with D perhaps matching TRBD2 (7 bases). The V and J ends lost 2 bases and 3 bases respectively, with 15 bases between them. CDR1 is SGHNT and CDR2 is YENEEA in the germline V gene. The CDR3 extends over 16 amino acids.

CDR3 amino acids: CASSSGTDNNEQFF. CDR3 coding DNA: TGTGCCAGCAGTTCCGGGACAGACAACAATGAGCAGTTCTTC. The chain links TRBV28 to TRBJ2-1; 7 nucleotides match TRBD1. The germline V gene encodes CDR1 MDHEN and CDR2 SYDVKM. This CDR3 contains 14 residues. The junction had 5 bases not matched to a gene; V was cut back by 4 bases and J by 5 bases.

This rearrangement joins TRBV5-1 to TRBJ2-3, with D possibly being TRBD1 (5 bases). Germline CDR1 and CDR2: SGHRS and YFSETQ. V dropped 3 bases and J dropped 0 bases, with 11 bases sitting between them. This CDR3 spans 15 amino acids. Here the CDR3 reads CASSYQGASTDTQYF. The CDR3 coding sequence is TGCGCCAGCAGCTATCAAGGGGCTAGCACAGATACGCAGTATTTT. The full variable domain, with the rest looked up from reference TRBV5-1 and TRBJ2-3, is KAGVTQTPRYLIKTRGQQVTLSCSPISGHRSVSWYQQTPGQGLQFLFEYFSETQRNKGNFPGRFSGRQFSNSRSEMNVSTLELGDSALYLCASSYQGASTDTQYFGPGTRLTVL.

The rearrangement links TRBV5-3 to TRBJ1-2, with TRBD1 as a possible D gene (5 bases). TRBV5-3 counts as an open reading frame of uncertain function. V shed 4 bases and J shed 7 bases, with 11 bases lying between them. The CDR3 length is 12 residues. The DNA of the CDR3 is TGTGCCAGAAGCATTCAGGGCACTGGCTACACCTTC. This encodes CARSIQGTGYTF.

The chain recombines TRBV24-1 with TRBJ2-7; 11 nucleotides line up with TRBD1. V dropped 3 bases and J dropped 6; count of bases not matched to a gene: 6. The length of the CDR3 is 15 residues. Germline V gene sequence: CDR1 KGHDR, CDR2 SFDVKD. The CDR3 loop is CATSDIGTGGFEQYF. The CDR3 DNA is TGTGCCACCAGTGATATCGGGACAGGGGGTTTCGAGCAGTACTTC.

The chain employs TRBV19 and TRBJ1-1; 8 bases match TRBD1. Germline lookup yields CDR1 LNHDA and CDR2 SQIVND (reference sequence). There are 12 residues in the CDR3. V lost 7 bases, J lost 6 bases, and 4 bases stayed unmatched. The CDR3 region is CASIGTGPEAFF. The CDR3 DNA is TGTGCCAGTATTGGGACAGGTCCTGAAGCTTTCTTT.

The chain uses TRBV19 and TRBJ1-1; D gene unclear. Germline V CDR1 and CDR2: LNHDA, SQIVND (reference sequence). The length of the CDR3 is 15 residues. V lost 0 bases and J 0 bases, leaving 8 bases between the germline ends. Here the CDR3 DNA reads TGTGCCAGTAGTATAGACGAGCATCTGAACACTGAAGCTTTCTTT. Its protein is CASSIDEHLNTEAFF.

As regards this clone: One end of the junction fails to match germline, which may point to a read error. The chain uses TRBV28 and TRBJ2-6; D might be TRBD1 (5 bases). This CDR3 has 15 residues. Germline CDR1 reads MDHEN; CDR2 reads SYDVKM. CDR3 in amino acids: CASSFLSSGANVLTF. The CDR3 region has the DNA TGTGCCAGCAGTTTCCTTAGCTCTGGGGCCAACGTGCTGACTTTC.

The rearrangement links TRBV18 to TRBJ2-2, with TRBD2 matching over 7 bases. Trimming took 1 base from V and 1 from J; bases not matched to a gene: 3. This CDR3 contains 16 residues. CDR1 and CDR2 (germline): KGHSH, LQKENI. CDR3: CASSPHPGGNTGELFF. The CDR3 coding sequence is TGTGCCAGCTCACCACACCCGGGGGGGAACACCGGGGAGCTGTTTTTT.

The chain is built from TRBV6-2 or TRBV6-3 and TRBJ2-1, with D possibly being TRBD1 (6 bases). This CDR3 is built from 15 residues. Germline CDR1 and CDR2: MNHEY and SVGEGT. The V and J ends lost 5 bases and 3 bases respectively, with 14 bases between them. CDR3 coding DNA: TGTGCCAGCAGTCCCTACAGGGCCAACTACAATGAGCAGTTCTTC. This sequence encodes CASSPYRANYNEQFF.

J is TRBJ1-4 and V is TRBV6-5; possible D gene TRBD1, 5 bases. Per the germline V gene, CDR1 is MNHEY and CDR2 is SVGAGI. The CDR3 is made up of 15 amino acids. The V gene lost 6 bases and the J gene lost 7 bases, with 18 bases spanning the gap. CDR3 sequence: CASRNGPRGGEKLFF. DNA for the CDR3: TGTGCCAGCAGAAACGGACCTAGGGGAGGTGAAAAACTGTTTTTT.

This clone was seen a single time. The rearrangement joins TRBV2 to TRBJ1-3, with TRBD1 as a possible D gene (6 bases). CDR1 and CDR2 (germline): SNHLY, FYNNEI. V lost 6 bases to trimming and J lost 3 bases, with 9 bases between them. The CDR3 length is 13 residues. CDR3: CASRGTSGNTIYF. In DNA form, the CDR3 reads TGTGCCAGCAGGGGGACAAGTGGAAACACCATATATTTT.

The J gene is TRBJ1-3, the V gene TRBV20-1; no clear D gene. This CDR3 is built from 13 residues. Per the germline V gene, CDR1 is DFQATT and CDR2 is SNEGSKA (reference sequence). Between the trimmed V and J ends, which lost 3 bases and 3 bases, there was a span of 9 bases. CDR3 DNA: TGCAGTGCTAGTATGGGAGGTGGAAACACCATATATTTT. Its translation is CSASMGGGNTIYF.

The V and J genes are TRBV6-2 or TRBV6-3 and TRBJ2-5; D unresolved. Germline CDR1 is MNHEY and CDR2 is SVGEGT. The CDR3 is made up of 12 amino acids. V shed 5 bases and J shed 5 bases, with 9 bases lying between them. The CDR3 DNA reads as TGTGCCAGCAGTCAATCGAGGGAGACCCAGTACTTC. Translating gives CASSQSRETQYF.

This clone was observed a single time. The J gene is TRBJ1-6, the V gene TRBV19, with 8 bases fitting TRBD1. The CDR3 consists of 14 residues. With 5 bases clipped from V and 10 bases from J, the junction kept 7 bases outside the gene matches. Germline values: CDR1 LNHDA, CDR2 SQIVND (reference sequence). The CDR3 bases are TGTGCCAGTAGTGGGCCAGGGGGCCAGTCACCCCTCCACTTT. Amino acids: CASSGPGGQSPLHF.

The CDR3 nucleotides are TGTGCCAGCAGCCAACAGGACCTCCCCCCGAATAGGTACTTC. Its protein product is CASSQQDLPPNRYF. The chain couples TRBV5-6 to TRBJ2-7; D may be TRBD1 (5 bases). The CDR3 runs 14 residues. CDR1 SGHDT and CDR2 YYEEEE come from the germline V gene. V shed 4 bases and J shed 12 bases, with 23 bases lying between them.

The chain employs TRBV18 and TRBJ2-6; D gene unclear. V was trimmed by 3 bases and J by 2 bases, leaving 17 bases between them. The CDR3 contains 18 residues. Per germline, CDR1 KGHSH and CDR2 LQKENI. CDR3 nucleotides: TGTGCCAGCTCACCTGCCTATAGTTCTTTGACTGGGGCCAACGTCCTGACTTTC. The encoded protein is CASSPAYSSLTGANVLTF.